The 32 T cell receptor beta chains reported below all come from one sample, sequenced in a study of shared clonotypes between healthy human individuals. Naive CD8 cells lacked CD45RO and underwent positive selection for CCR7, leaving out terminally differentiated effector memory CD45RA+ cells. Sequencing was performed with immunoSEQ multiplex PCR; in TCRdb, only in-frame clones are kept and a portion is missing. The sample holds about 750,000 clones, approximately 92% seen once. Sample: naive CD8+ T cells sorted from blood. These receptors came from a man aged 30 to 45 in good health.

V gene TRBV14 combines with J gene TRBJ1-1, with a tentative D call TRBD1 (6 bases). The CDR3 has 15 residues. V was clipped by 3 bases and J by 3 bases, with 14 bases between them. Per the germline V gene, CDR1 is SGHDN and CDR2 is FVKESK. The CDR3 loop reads CASSQEDSLHTEAFF. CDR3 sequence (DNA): TGTGCCAGCAGCCAGGAGGACAGTCTTCACACTGAAGCTTTCTTT.

The CDR3 region has the DNA TGTGCCACCAGCGGCGATAGAGCTAGCAATCAGCCCCAGCATTTT. Its translation: CATSGDRASNQPQHF. The chain uses TRBV15 and TRBJ1-5; D not resolved. The CDR3 is 15 amino acids. Germline CDR1 and CDR2: LNHNV and YYDKDF (reference sequence). V was shortened by 5 bases and J by 0 bases, with 11 bases between the two germline ends.

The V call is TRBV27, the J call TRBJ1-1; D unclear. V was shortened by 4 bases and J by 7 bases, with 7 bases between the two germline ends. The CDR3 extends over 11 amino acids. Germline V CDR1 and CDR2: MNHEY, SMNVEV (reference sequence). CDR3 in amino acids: CASSSAGEAFF. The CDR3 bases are TGTGCCAGCAGTTCCGCCGGTGAAGCTTTCTTT.

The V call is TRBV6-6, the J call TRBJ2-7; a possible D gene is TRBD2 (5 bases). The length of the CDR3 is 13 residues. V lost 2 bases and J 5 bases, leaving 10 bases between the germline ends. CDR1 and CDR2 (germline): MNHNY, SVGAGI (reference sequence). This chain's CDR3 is CASSYGTGNEQYF. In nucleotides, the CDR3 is TGTGCCAGCAGTTACGGTACGGGGAACGAGCAGTACTTC.

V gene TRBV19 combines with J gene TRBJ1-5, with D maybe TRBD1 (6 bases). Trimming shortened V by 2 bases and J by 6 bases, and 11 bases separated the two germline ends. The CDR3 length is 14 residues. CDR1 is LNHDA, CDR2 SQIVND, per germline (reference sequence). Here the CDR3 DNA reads TGTGCCAGTAGTATAACAGGGTTGGGTCAGCCCCAGCATTTT. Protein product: CASSITGLGQPQHF.

Here the CDR3 reads CASTVYYEQYF. The CDR3 DNA follows: TGTGCCAGCACCGTATACTACGAGCAGTACTTC. The V and J genes are TRBV6-1 and TRBJ2-7; D is undetermined. V gave up 7 bases and J gave up 3 bases, with 7 bases separating them. The germline V gene encodes CDR1 MNHNS and CDR2 SASEGT. This CDR3 contains 11 residues.

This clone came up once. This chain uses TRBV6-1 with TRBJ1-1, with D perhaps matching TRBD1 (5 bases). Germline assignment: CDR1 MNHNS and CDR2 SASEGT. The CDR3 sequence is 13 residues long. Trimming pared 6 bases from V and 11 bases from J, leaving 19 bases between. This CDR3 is CASRPRGGFGAFF. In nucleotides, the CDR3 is TGTGCCAGCAGACCCCGGGGGGGGTTCGGGGCTTTCTTT.

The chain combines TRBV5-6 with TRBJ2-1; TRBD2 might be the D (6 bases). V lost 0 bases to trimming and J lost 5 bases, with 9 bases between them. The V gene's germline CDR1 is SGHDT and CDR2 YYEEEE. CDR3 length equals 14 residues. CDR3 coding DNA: TGTGCCAGCAGCTTGGCCGGGAGACACAATGAGCAGTTCTTC. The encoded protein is CASSLAGRHNEQFF.

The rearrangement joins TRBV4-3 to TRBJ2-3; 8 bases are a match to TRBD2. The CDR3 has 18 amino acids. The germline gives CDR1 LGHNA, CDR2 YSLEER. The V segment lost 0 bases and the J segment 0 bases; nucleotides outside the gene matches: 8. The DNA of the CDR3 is TGCGCCAGCAGCCAAGATTTGGCGGGAGGACATAGCACAGATACGCAGTATTTT. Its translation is CASSQDLAGGHSTDTQYF.

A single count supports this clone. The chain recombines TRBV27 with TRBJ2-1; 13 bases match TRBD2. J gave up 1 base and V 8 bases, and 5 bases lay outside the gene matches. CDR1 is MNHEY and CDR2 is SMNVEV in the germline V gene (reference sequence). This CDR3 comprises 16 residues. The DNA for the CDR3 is TGTGCCAGCGGACTAGCGGGAGATGGGTCCTACAATGAGCAGTTCTTC. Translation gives CASGLAGDGSYNEQFF.

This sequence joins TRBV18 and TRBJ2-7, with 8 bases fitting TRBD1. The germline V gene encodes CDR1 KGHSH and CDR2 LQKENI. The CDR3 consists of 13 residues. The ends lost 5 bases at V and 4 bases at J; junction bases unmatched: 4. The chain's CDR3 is CASSGGQGYEQYF. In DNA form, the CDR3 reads TGTGCCAGCTCAGGAGGACAGGGTTACGAGCAGTACTTC. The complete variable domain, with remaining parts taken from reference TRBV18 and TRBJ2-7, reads NAGVMQNPRHLVRRRGQEARLRCSPMKGHSHVYWYRQLPEEGLKFMVYLQKENIIDESGMPKERFSAEFPKEGPSILRIQQVVRGDSAAYFCASSGGQGYEQYFGPGTRLTVT.

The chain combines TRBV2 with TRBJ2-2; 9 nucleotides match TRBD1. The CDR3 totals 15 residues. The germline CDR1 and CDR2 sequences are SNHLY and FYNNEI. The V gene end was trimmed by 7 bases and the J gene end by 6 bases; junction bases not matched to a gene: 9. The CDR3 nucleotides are TGTGCCAGCAATTGGGACAGGGAGGAAGCCGGGGAGCTGTTTTTT. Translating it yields CASNWDREEAGELFF.

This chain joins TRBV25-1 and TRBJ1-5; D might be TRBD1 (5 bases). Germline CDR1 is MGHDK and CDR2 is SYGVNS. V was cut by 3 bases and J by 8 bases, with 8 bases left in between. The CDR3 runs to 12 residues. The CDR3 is CASSDTGKPQHF. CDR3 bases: TGTGCCAGCAGTGATACAGGAAAGCCCCAGCATTTT.

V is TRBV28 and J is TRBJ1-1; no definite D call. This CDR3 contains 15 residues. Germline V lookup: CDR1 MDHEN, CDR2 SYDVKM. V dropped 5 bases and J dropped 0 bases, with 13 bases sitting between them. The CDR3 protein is CASSQRLSMNTEAFF. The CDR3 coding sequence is TGTGCCAGCAGTCAACGACTGAGCATGAACACTGAAGCTTTCTTT. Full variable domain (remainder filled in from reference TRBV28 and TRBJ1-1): DVKVTQSSRYLVKRTGEKVFLECVQDMDHENMFWYRQDPGLGLRLIYFSYDVKMKEKGDIPEGYSVSREKKERFSLILESASTNQTSMYLCASSQRLSMNTEAFFGQGTRLTVV.

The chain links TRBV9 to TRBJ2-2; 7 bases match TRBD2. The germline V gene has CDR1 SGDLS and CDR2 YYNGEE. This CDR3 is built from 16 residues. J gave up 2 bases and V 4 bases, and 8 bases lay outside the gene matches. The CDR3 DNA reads TGTGCCAGCAGCCCGGGGGGAGGGTTAAACACCGGGGAGCTGTTTTTT. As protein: CASSPGGGLNTGELFF.

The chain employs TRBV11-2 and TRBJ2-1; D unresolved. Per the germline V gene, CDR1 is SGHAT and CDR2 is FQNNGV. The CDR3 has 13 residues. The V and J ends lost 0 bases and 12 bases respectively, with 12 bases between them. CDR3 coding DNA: TGTGCCAGCAGCTTAGAGGTAGTGGGCGGGCAGTTCTTC. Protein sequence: CASSLEVVGGQFF.

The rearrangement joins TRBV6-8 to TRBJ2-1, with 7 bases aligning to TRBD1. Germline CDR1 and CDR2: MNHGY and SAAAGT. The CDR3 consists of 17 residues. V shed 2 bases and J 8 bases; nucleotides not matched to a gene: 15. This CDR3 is CASSYPKDRETRYEQFF. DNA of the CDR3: TGTGCCAGCAGTTACCCCAAAGACAGGGAAACCAGATATGAGCAGTTCTTC.

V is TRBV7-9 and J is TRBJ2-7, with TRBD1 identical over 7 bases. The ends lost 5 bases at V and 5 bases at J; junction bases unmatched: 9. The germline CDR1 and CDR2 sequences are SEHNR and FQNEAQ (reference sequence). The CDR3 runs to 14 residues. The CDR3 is CASSPTKGAHEQYF. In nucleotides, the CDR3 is TGTGCCAGCAGCCCCACGAAGGGGGCCCACGAGCAGTACTTC. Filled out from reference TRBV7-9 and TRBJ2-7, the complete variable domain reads DTGVSQNPRHKITKRGQNVTFRCDPISEHNRLYWYRQTLGQGPEFLTYFQNEAQLEKSRLLSDRFSAERPKGSFSTLEIQRTEQGDSAMYLCASSPTKGAHEQYFGPGTRLTVT.

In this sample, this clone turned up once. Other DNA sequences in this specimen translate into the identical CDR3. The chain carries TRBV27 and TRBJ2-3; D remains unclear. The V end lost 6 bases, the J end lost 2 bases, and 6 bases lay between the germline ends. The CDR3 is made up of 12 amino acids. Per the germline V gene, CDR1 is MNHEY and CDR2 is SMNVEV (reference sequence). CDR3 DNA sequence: TGTGCCAGCAGGGCCCTCACAGATACGCAGTATTTT. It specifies CASRALTDTQYF.

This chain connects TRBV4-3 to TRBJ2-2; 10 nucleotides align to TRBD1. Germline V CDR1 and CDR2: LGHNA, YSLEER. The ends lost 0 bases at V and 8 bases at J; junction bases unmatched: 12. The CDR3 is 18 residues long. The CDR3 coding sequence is TGCGCCAGCAGCCAAGACCCGATATACCGGGACAGGGGAGGGGAGCTGTTTTTT. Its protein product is CASSQDPIYRDRGGELFF.

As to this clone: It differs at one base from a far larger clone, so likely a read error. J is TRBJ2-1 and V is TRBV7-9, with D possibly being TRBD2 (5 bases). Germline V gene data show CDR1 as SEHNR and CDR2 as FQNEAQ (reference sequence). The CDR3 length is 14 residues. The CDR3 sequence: CASSFGSSHNEQFF. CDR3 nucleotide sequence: TGTGCCAGCAGCTTTGGGAGCTCCCACAATGAGCAGTTCTTC.

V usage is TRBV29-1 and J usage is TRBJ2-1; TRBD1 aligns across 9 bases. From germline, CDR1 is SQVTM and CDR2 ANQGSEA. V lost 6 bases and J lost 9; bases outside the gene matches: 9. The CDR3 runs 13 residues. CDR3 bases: TGCAGCGTGGGGGACAGGGTGGACGGTGAGCAGTTCTTC. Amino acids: CSVGDRVDGEQFF.

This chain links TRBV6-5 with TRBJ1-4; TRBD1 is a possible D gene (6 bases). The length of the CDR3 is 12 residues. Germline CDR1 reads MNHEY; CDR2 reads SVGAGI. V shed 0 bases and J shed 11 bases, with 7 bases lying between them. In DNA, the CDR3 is TGTGCCAGCAGTTACTCAAGGGGGAAACTGTTTTTT. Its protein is CASSYSRGKLFF.

The CDR3 region is CASSYTGDSYNEQFF. For the CDR3, the DNA is TGTGCCAGCAGTTACACAGGGGACAGCTACAATGAGCAGTTCTTC. The chain is built from TRBV6-5 and TRBJ2-1; 7 nucleotides align to TRBD1. CDR3 length: 15 amino acids. J gave up 3 bases and V 2 bases, and 4 bases lay outside the gene matches. CDR1 and CDR2 from the germline V gene are MNHEY and SVGAGI.

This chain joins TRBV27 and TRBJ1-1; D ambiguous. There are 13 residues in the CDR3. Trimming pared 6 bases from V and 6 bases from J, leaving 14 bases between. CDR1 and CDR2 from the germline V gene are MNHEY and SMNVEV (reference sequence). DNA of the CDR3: TGTGCCAGCAGCATGGCGGGTCCCGCTGAAGCTTTCTTT. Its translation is CASSMAGPAEAFF.

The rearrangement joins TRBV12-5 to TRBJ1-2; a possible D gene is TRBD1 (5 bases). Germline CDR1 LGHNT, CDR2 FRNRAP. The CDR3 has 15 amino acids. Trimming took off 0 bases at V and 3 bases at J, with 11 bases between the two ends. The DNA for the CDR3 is TGTGCTAGTGGTTTGGTACCGGGGCCTGACTATGGCTACACCTTC. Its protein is CASGLVPGPDYGYTF.

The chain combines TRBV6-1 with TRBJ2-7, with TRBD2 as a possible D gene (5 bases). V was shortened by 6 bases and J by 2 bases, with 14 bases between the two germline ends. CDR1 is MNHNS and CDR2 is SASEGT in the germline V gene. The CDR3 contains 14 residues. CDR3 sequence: CASSRPGSAYEQYF. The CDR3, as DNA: TGTGCCAGCAGCCGGCCGGGGAGCGCCTACGAGCAGTACTTC.

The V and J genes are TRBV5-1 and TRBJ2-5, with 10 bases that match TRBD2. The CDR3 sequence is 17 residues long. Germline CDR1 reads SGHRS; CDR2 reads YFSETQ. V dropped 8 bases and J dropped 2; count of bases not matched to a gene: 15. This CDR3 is CARRSSLAGVRQETQYF. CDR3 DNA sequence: TGCGCCAGACGATCGTCGCTAGCGGGAGTGAGGCAAGAGACCCAGTACTTC.

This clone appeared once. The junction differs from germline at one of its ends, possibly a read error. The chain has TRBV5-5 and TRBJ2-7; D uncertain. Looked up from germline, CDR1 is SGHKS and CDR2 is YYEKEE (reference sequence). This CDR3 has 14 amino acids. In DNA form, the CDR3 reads TGTGCCAGCAGCTTTCAAGCACTCTCCCACGAGCAGTACTTC. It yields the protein CASSFQALSHEQYF.

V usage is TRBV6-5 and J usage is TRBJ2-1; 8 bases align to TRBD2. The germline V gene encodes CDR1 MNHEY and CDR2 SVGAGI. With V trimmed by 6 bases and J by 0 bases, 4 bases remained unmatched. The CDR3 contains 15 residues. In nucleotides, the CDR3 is TGTGCCAGCAGGCTCGGGACTAGCTCCTACAATGAGCAGTTCTTC. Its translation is CASRLGTSSYNEQFF.

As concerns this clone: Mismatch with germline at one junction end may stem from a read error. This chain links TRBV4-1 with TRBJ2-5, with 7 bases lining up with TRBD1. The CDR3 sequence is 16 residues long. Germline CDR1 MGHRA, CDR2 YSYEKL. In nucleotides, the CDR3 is TGCGCCAGCAGCCAAGTAACGGGACAGTACCAAGAGGCCCAGTACTTC. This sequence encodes CASSQVTGQYQEAQYF.

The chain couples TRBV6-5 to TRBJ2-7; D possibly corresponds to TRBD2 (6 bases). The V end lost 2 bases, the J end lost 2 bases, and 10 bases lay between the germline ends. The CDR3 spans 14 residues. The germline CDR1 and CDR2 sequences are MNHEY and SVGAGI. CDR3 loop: CASSYGGDTYEQYF. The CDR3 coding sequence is TGTGCCAGCAGTTACGGAGGGGATACCTACGAGCAGTACTTC.